One and the same sample provided the 14 T cell receptor beta chains below, sequenced in a study of shared clonotypes between healthy human individuals. Profiling relied on immunoSEQ multiplex PCR, and the TCRdb table lists in-frame clones only, not all of them. The sample has about 1.5 million clones, approximately 97% seen once. Sequencing input: naive CD4+ T cells sorted from blood. Noted subset: CD45RA+ positively selected. The receptor set was obtained from a man aged 30 to 45 in good health.

J is TRBJ2-7 and V is TRBV4-1; D gene ambiguous. The CDR3 length is 12 residues. Trimming took 1 base from V and 7 from J, leaving 8 bases between them. Germline CDR1 and CDR2: MGHRA and YSYEKL. CDR3 region: CASSQVAGEQYF. The CDR3 coding sequence is TGCGCCAGCAGCCAAGTAGCCGGAGAGCAGTACTTC.

This chain joins TRBV9 and TRBJ2-7, with 16 bases matching TRBD2. V lost 3 bases and J lost 6; bases outside the gene matches: 6. CDR3 length: 16 amino acids. Germline V lookup: CDR1 SGDLS, CDR2 YYNGEE. This CDR3 reads CASSASGLAGGSEQYF. The CDR3 DNA follows: TGTGCCAGCAGCGCTTCGGGACTAGCGGGAGGGAGCGAGCAGTACTTC.

This clone was seen just once. The same CDR3 arises from other DNA sequences in this sample as well. The chain recombines TRBV9 with TRBJ2-5, with TRBD2 as a possible D gene (6 bases). Per the germline V gene, CDR1 is SGDLS and CDR2 is YYNGEE. CDR3 length equals 14 residues. V shed 4 bases and J shed 1 base, with 11 bases lying between them. This CDR3 is CASSPRTTQETQYF. The DNA for the CDR3 is TGTGCCAGCAGCCCCCGGACTACCCAAGAGACCCAGTACTTC. The full variable domain, its missing parts supplied by reference TRBV9 and TRBJ2-5, is DSGVTQTPKHLITATGQRVTLRCSPRSGDLSVYWYQQSLDQGLQFLIQYYNGEERAKGNILERFSAQQFPDLHSELNLSSLELGDSALYFCASSPRTTQETQYFGPGTRLLVL.

The chain couples TRBV11-2 to TRBJ2-7; 10 bases agree with TRBD2. J lost 2 bases, V lost 3 bases, and 13 bases had no gene match. The CDR3 spans 18 residues. Germline assignment: CDR1 SGHAT and CDR2 FQNNGV. CDR3 nucleotide sequence: TGTGCCAGCAGCTTTAGGCCGACGACTAGCGGGCGGACCTACGAGCAGTACTTC. Its translation: CASSFRPTTSGRTYEQYF.

V and J are TRBV13 and TRBJ2-3; D call uncertain. V lost 0 bases and J 6 bases, leaving 7 bases between the germline ends. This CDR3 spans 13 amino acids. CDR1 PRHDT and CDR2 FYEKMQ come from the germline V gene (reference sequence). Here the CDR3 reads CASSLGFGDTQYF. CDR3 nucleotides: TGTGCCAGCAGCTTAGGCTTCGGTGATACGCAGTATTTT. Full variable domain (rest looked up from reference TRBV13 and TRBJ2-3): AAGVIQSPRHLIKEKRETATLKCYPIPRHDTVYWYQQGPGQDPQFLISFYEKMQSDKGSIPDRFSAQQFSDYHSELNMSSLELGDSALYFCASSLGFGDTQYFGPGTRLTVL.

As to this clone: Other nucleotide sequences from this sample produce the same CDR3. The gene calls are TRBV5-1 and TRBJ2-2, with 10 bases aligning to TRBD1. This CDR3 has 15 amino acids. Germline-derived CDR1 and CDR2 are SGHRS and YFSETQ. V was clipped by 0 bases and J by 6 bases; unmatched bases: 2. In DNA form, the CDR3 reads TGCGCCAGCAGCTTGGGACAGGGGGCATCCGGGGAGCTGTTTTTT. Protein sequence: CASSLGQGASGELFF.

The V and J genes are TRBV7-9 and TRBJ2-7, with D possibly being TRBD2 (7 bases). Germline CDR1 is SEHNR and CDR2 is FQNEAQ (reference sequence). CDR3 length equals 16 residues. Trimming took 4 bases from V and 0 from J, leaving 16 bases between them. CDR3 in DNA: TGTGCCAGCAGCTCCTTAGGGGGGGCCGCCTCCTACGAGCAGTACTTC. Amino acids: CASSSLGGAASYEQYF.

V and J are TRBV6-6 and TRBJ2-3, with 7 bases fitting TRBD2. In germline, CDR1 is MNHNY, CDR2 SVGAGI (reference sequence). V was pared by 4 bases and J by 3 bases, with 7 bases of the junction left unmatched. CDR3 size: 15 residues. The CDR3 DNA follows: TGTGCCAGCAGTTGGGCGGGAGAAGTGACAGATACGCAGTATTTT. Protein: CASSWAGEVTDTQYF.

The chain carries TRBV2 and TRBJ2-1, with 13 bases fitting TRBD2. The trim removed 7 bases at V and 10 bases at J, leaving 7 bases unmatched. The CDR3 contains 14 residues. Germline lookup yields CDR1 SNHLY and CDR2 FYNNEI. CDR3 region: CASMTGLAGREQFF. CDR3 DNA: TGTGCCAGCATGACGGGACTAGCGGGACGCGAGCAGTTCTTC.

V usage is TRBV2 and J usage is TRBJ2-3; D ambiguous. Germline values: CDR1 SNHLY, CDR2 FYNNEI. V was cut by 5 bases and J by 3 bases, with 12 bases left in between. This CDR3 is 14 amino acids long. The CDR3 bases are TGTGCCAGCAGTTGGGGTACGTCGACAGATACGCAGTATTTT. Its translation is CASSWGTSTDTQYF.

A remark on this clone: Other DNA sequences of this sample code for an identical CDR3. The chain combines TRBV6-5 with TRBJ2-5; D is ambiguous. Germline V lookup: CDR1 MNHEY, CDR2 SVGAGI. V dropped 4 bases and J dropped 5 bases, with 5 bases sitting between them. The CDR3 is 11 amino acids. The CDR3 bases are TGTGCCAGCAGTTTGGGGGAGACCCAGTACTTC. Translation: CASSLGETQYF.

The chain joins TRBV28 to TRBJ2-7; TRBD2 aligns across 11 bases. CDR1 and CDR2 (germline): MDHEN, SYDVKM. The CDR3 has 14 amino acids. V lost 6 bases and J lost 7; bases outside the gene matches: 8. CDR3 region: CASRRLAGRYEQYF. For the CDR3, the DNA is TGTGCCAGCAGACGACTAGCGGGACGGTATGAGCAGTACTTC.

CDR3 in amino acids: CASSGIQGNTEAFF. In DNA form, the CDR3 reads TGTGCCAGCAGCGGAATACAGGGGAACACTGAAGCTTTCTTT. The chain uses TRBV11-2 and TRBJ1-1; D possibly corresponds to TRBD1 (6 bases). CDR1 and CDR2 (germline): SGHAT, FQNNGV. This CDR3 contains 14 residues. Trimming took 5 bases from V and 1 from J, leaving 11 bases between them.

This chain's CDR3 is CASSSRTQETQYF. The CDR3 region has the DNA TGCGCCAGCAGCTCAAGAACACAAGAGACCCAGTACTTC. The rearrangement links TRBV5-1 to TRBJ2-5; the D is unclear. V lost 3 bases and J 2 bases, leaving 8 bases between the germline ends. Germline loops: CDR1 SGHRS, CDR2 YFSETQ. There are 13 residues in the CDR3.